This TCR beta chain emerged from a study of CD8 T cells in ankylosing spondylitis (dated by TCRdb to about 2017). Turning to the overall study: The study set out to find disease-linked TCR variants by profiling T cell receptor beta repertoires in ankylosing spondylitis patients and healthy donors. In total, the full study cohort was made up of roughly 110 healthy donors and 25 ankylosing spondylitis patients. Peripheral blood was sampled, and synovial fluid was also collected from ankylosing spondylitis patients. What the study reported, not specific to this receptor: The disease-linked clones were reported as significantly enriched in matched synovial fluid samples from ankylosing spondylitis patients. A CD8+ phenotype was shown by the disease-linked clones, which were found at relatively low frequencies in peripheral blood. Blood from ankylosing spondylitis patients appeared to be characterized by a TCR beta motif composed of roughly eight highly homologous amino acid variants. Some motif variants were previously reported in synovial fluid and blood of reactive arthritis patients, suggesting common disease-initiation mechanisms.

Sequencing was performed on an Illumina HiSeq 2500. TCR beta libraries were prepared by quantitative 5'-RACE with molecular barcodes. As for how the authors treated the data: Disease-linked TCR variants were identified with a new computational method built on a probabilistic model of VDJ rearrangement. TCRdb reprocessing: public reads trimmed at Q25 with fastp, clones called with MiXCR, in-frame beta chains kept. CDR3 protein duplicates are merged, each entry listing the most common genes and DNA. Clone size and V and J calls follow TCRdb, not the original study. This sample comprises roughly 180,000 distinct CDR3 sequences, approximately 9.9% of them detected only once. The ten largest clones add up to approximately 16% of the sample. This clonotype has a count of ten or more. This receptor's antigen is unknown. No per-base quality is available; no much larger clone lies one base away. In the germline V gene, CDR1 corresponds to SGHTA and CDR2 to FQGNSA. The V end gives up 5 bases and the J end 4 bases, leaving 9 bases in the junction not matched to a gene. The CDR3 goes from the cysteine to the phenylalanine over 17 residues. Only the CDR3 portion is preserved as DNA: 51 bases, with reading frame beginning at the first base.

This clonotype originated in a female donor with ankylosing spondylitis or in good health (not recorded which). The sample consisted of blood, either unsorted or a sorted T cell fraction (not recorded which). This receptor chain uses TRBV7-2 and TRBJ2-2; TRBD2 agrees with 11 junctional bases. The nucleotide sequence is TGTGCCAGCAGCCGCCACCTACTAGCGGGAGCCACCGGGGAGCTGTTTTTT. Its amino acids are CASSRHLLAGATGELFF.